Detailed here is one TCR beta chain. The antigen is not known. Generated by immunoSEQ multiplex PCR, the TCRdb table keeps only in-frame clones and is missing some. Among 200,000 to 250,000 clones listed, approximately 87% were seen once. Germline V CDR1 and CDR2: LGHNT, FRNRAP. The CDR3 has 18 amino acids. The trim removed 0 bases at V and 4 bases at J, leaving 12 bases unmatched. The data belong to a study of cytomegalovirus exposure and HLA in healthy donors. Regarding the study as a whole: Most sequenced TCRs were rare (though some public TCRs occurred in many donors).

The J gene is TRBJ2-1, the V gene TRBV12-5, with TRBD1 identical over 7 bases. The sequenced material came from PBMCs. This TCR was sampled from a woman aged 18-29 years in good health and CMV-seronegative. CDR3 loop: CASGLVITSGQPYNEQFF. As DNA, the CDR3 is TGTGCTAGTGGTTTGGTAATCACCTCGGGACAGCCATACAATGAGCAGTTCTTC.